Below, 25 T cell receptor beta chains from the same sample are listed, as sequenced in a study of shared clonotypes between healthy human individuals. Profiled with immunoSEQ multiplex PCR; TCRdb holds only in-frame clones, not every one. This sample has about 490,000 clones; 81% occur once, and the top ten carry roughly an eighth. Sequencing used PBMCs. These receptors all stem from a woman between 40 and 50 years old in good health. Some clones in this sample may be carry-over from other donors' samples.

In its sample, this clone was seen many times. The sample contains more than one DNA sequence encoding this CDR3. Here the CDR3 reads CASSLMRVNEQFF. The CDR3 DNA follows: TGTGCCAGCAGCTTAATGAGGGTTAATGAGCAGTTCTTC. V gene TRBV11-3 combines with J gene TRBJ2-1; weak D call: TRBD2 (5 bases). Trimming took 2 bases from V and 7 from J, leaving 9 bases between them. The germline V gene encodes CDR1 SGHNT and CDR2 YENEEA. This CDR3 contains 13 residues.

The gene calls are TRBV5-1 and TRBJ2-3; TRBD2 aligns across 10 bases. After removal of 4 bases from V and 1 base from J, the junction contained 9 bases not matched to a gene. This CDR3 spans 17 amino acids. Germline CDR1 and CDR2: SGHRS and YFSETQ. Here the CDR3 DNA reads TGCGCCAGCAGCCCAACCCCCCTAGCGGGAGGCACAGATACGCAGTATTTT. Amino acids: CASSPTPLAGGTDTQYF.

The chain joins TRBV6-6 to TRBJ1-1; 8 positions match TRBD1. The CDR3 runs to 13 residues. Germline-derived CDR1 and CDR2 are MNHNY and SVGAGI (reference sequence). V was clipped by 5 bases and J by 5 bases; unmatched bases: 4. In nucleotides, the CDR3 is TGTGCCAGCAGTAGGACAGGGTGGACTGAAGCTTTCTTT. It specifies CASSRTGWTEAFF.

As concerns this clone: A far larger clone is one base from this, pointing to a likely read error. Other DNA sequences from this sample encode an identical CDR3 as well. The chain couples TRBV7-9 to TRBJ2-7, with a weak D call TRBD2 (5 bases). V was clipped by 5 bases and J by 7 bases, with 15 bases between them. There are 13 residues in the CDR3. Germline lookup yields CDR1 SEHNR and CDR2 FQNEAQ (reference sequence). CDR3: CASSPWAEVEQYF. Written as DNA, the CDR3 is TGTGCCAGCAGCCCCTGGGCGGAGGTAGAGCAGTACTTC.

The chain joins TRBV28 to TRBJ1-5, with D uncertain. The CDR3 contains 13 residues. From germline, CDR1 is MDHEN and CDR2 SYDVKM. V gave up 3 bases and J gave up 4 bases, with 7 bases separating them. The CDR3 DNA sequence: TGTGCCAGCAGTTTCAACGGAAATCAGCCCCAGCATTTT. This translates into CASSFNGNQPQHF. The variable domain in full, with the rest retrieved from reference TRBV28 and TRBJ1-5, is DVKVTQSSRYLVKRTGEKVFLECVQDMDHENMFWYRQDPGLGLRLIYFSYDVKMKEKGDIPEGYSVSREKKERFSLILESASTNQTSMYLCASSFNGNQPQHFGDGTRLSIL.

This clone has ten or more counts. Other DNA sequences within the sample encode an identical CDR3. This chain connects TRBV7-9 to TRBJ2-3, with 9 bases matching TRBD2. The CDR3 is 16 amino acids. Trimming removed 5 bases from V and 5 bases from J; junction bases left unmatched: 11. CDR1 is SEHNR and CDR2 is FQNEAQ in the germline V gene (reference sequence). CDR3 in amino acids: CASSPLGGLAQDTQYF. The CDR3 DNA reads TGTGCCAGCAGCCCCTTGGGGGGACTAGCCCAAGATACGCAGTATTTT.

As for this clone: Given a far larger clone just one base away, this is likely a sequencing read error. This chain joins TRBV5-1 and TRBJ1-3; D unresolved. V was trimmed by 4 bases and J by 0 bases, leaving 14 bases between them. The CDR3 extends over 16 amino acids. Germline V gene lookup returns CDR1 SGHRS and CDR2 YFSETQ. The CDR3 nucleotides read TGCGCCAGCAGCCTCCAGGTCGGGAACTCTGGAAACACCATATATTTT. Translating it yields CASSLQVGNSGNTIYF.

CDR3: CASSQGGRTRAYEQYF. CDR3 sequence (DNA): TGTGCCAGCAGCCAAGGGGGGCGGACTCGGGCCTACGAGCAGTACTTC. V usage is TRBV14 and J usage is TRBJ2-7; weak D call: TRBD1 (6 bases). Germline CDR1 and CDR2: SGHDN and FVKESK. The CDR3 is made up of 16 amino acids. The ends were cut back, 1 base at V and 2 bases at J, with 15 bases in the middle. The entire variable domain, with the rest obtained from reference TRBV14 and TRBJ2-7, is as follows: EAGVTQFPSHSVIEKGQTVTLRCDPISGHDNLYWYRRVMGKEIKFLLHFVKESKQDESGMPNNRFLAERTGGTYSTLKVQPAELEDSGVYFCASSQGGRTRAYEQYFGPGTRLTVT.

The gene calls are TRBV7-7 and TRBJ2-2; tentatively, D is TRBD2 (6 bases). Germline CDR1 reads SSHAT; CDR2 reads FNYEAQ (reference sequence). The length of the CDR3 is 12 residues. The CDR3 loop is CASSGDTGELFF. The DNA of the CDR3 is TGTGCTAGCTCGGGAGACACCGGGGAGCTGTTTTTT.

On this clone: This likely came from a read error, as a far larger clone is one base away. This CDR3 is also generated by other DNA sequences in the sample. The chain uses TRBV28 and TRBJ1-2; D uncertain. The germline V gene encodes CDR1 MDHEN and CDR2 SYDVKM. This CDR3 is 13 amino acids long. The CDR3: CASTLRGAGGYTF. The CDR3 DNA is TGTGCCAGCACTTTACGGGGAGCCGGTGGCTACACCTTC.

A few counts support this clone. This chain's CDR3 is CASSLLPNTEAFF. The CDR3 nucleotides are TGTGCCAGCAGCTTACTTCCGAACACTGAAGCTTTCTTT. The gene calls are TRBV7-2 and TRBJ1-1, with unresolved D. Trimming cost V 2 bases and J 1 base, with 5 bases left between them. Germline CDR1 reads SGHTA; CDR2 reads FQGNSA. The length of the CDR3 is 13 residues.

This clone was counted between two and nine times. The gene calls are TRBV4-2 and TRBJ1-1, with 7 bases aligning to TRBD1. Trimming took 3 bases from V and 7 from J; bases not matched to a gene: 8. Looked up from germline, CDR1 is LGHNA and CDR2 is YNFKEQ. This CDR3 is 14 amino acids long. CDR3 sequence reads: CASSQMRGLGEAFF. The CDR3 DNA reads TGTGCCAGCAGCCAGATGAGGGGGCTGGGTGAAGCTTTCTTT.

This clone was detected once. The chain couples TRBV4-2 to TRBJ2-2; 8 bases are shared with TRBD2. The CDR3 loop spans 14 amino acids. Germline V gives CDR1 LGHNA, CDR2 YNFKEQ. J gave up 5 bases and V 4 bases, and 3 bases lay outside the gene matches. The CDR3 DNA reads TGTGCCAGCAGCCCCTCGGGGGGGACCGGGGAGCTGTTTTTT. Translating it yields CASSPSGGTGELFF.

This clone was detected once. With a far larger clone one base away, a read error is the likely cause. The CDR3 DNA follows: TGTGCCAGCAGCCAAGATTCAGGGTGCCATCAGCCCCAGCATTTT. It yields the protein CASSQDSGCHQPQHF. V usage is TRBV4-2 and J usage is TRBJ1-5; weak D call: TRBD1 (5 bases). The CDR3 runs to 15 residues. Between the trimmed V and J ends, which lost 0 bases and 5 bases, there was a span of 11 bases. The germline gives CDR1 LGHNA, CDR2 YNFKEQ.

This clone was picked up one time. This may be a read error, as it is one base from a much larger clone. The chain recombines TRBV5-1 with TRBJ1-3; 11 nucleotides align to TRBD1. The better agreement between TRBJ2-2 and the DNA end casts doubt on the J call. CDR3 length: 16 residues. From germline, CDR1 is SGHRS and CDR2 YFSETQ. The CDR3 sequence: CASSRTGGANTGELFF. CDR3 DNA sequence: TGCGCCAGCAGCCGGACAGGGGGCGCGAACACCGGGGAGCTGTTTTTT.

Notes on this clone: Given a much more abundant clone one base away, this may be a read error. V and J are TRBV5-1 and TRBJ1-4; D uncertain. The CDR3 is 14 residues long. The germline V gene has CDR1 SGHRS and CDR2 YFSETQ. The CDR3 reads CASGFSTSNEKLFF. The CDR3 coding sequence is TGCGCCAGCGGCTTTTCAACTTCCAATGAAAAACTGTTTTTT.

The genes are TRBV28 and TRBJ1-1; D not certain. CDR3 length: 14 residues. V lost 7 bases to trimming and J lost 0 bases, with 12 bases between them. Germline assignment: CDR1 MDHEN and CDR2 SYDVKM. CDR3 nucleotides: TGTGCCAGCACCGTCGCCAGTTTGAACACTGAAGCTTTCTTT. Its protein product is CASTVASLNTEAFF.

This clone was seen only a few times. A read error may be the cause here, since a much bigger clone is one base away. The chain links TRBV6-1 to TRBJ1-1; D uncertain. V was shortened by 1 base and J by 3 bases, with 9 bases between the two germline ends. The CDR3 spans 14 residues. The germline V gene encodes CDR1 MNHNS and CDR2 SASEGT. CDR3 region: CASSEGPFDTEAFF. The CDR3 DNA is TGTGCCAGCAGTGAAGGTCCTTTCGACACTGAAGCTTTCTTT.

The V and J genes are TRBV25-1 and TRBJ2-5; the match to TRBD2 covers 11 bases. The CDR3 runs to 15 residues. The ends lost 6 bases at V and 4 bases at J; junction bases unmatched: 7. CDR1 is MGHDK and CDR2 is SYGVNS in the germline V gene. The CDR3 bases are TGTGCCAGCAGCCTCAAACTAGCGGGAGTAGAGACCCAGTACTTC. As protein: CASSLKLAGVETQYF.

There are many counts of this clone. The sample contains more than one DNA sequence encoding this CDR3. This chain uses TRBV11-2 with TRBJ2-3; TRBD1 matches 10 bases. This CDR3 is built from 17 residues. V was clipped by 3 bases and J by 0 bases; unmatched bases: 6. The V gene's germline CDR1 is SGHAT and CDR2 FQNNGV. CDR3 in amino acids: CASSLTVDRGSTDTQYF. The CDR3 nucleotides are TGTGCCAGCAGCTTGACGGTGGACAGGGGGAGCACAGATACGCAGTATTTT.

V and J are TRBV23-1 and TRBJ1-4; 9 nucleotides align to TRBD1. TRBV23-1 is an ORF for which the function is uncertain. The CDR3 runs to 14 residues. V was pared by 11 bases and J by 2 bases, with 6 bases of the junction left unmatched. In DNA, the CDR3 is TGCGCCGCGACACAGGGGGCCACTAATGAAAAACTGTTTTTT. Its protein product is CAATQGATNEKLFF.

The sample holds a few counts of this clone. The chain uses TRBV4-3 and TRBJ1-2; 7 positions match TRBD1. V shed 4 bases and J 4 bases; nucleotides not matched to a gene: 15. Germline values: CDR1 LGHNA, CDR2 YSLEER. The CDR3 has 17 residues. CDR3 amino acids: CASSLPTGQAGGYGYTF. In DNA form, the CDR3 reads TGCGCCAGCAGCCTACCGACTGGACAGGCGGGTGGCTATGGCTACACCTTC.

In this sample, this clone turned up once. The genes are TRBV6-6 and TRBJ2-3; TRBD1 might be the D (6 bases). Germline CDR1 reads MNHNY; CDR2 reads SVGAGI (reference sequence). This CDR3 is built from 14 residues. V was trimmed by 6 bases and J by 4 bases, leaving 14 bases between them. The CDR3 coding sequence is TGTGCCAGCAGCTCCGACAGGAACCCAGATACGCAGTATTTT. Protein product: CASSSDRNPDTQYF.

The chain recombines TRBV14 with TRBJ2-3; weak D call: TRBD1 (5 bases). The CDR3 is 17 residues long. The germline gives CDR1 SGHDN, CDR2 FVKESK. V was cut by 4 bases and J by 2 bases, with 19 bases left in between. The CDR3 sequence: CASSLGRLGLLTDTQYF. The CDR3 DNA is TGTGCCAGCAGCCTGGGGCGGTTGGGTCTGCTCACAGATACGCAGTATTTT.

This CDR3 reads CASSPLETNTEAFF. The CDR3, as DNA: TGTGCCAGCTCACCACTGGAAACGAACACTGAAGCTTTCTTT. The rearrangement uses TRBV18 and TRBJ1-1, with D unclear. Germline lookup yields CDR1 KGHSH and CDR2 LQKENI. The CDR3 totals 14 residues. Trimming shortened V by 1 base and J by 1 base, and 7 bases separated the two germline ends.